The 10 T cell receptor beta chains presented below share a single source sample, sequenced in a study of blood T cells in healthy people across ages. Primers used in a second PCR of about 6 to 11 cycles were a sample-barcoded 5' primer and a J-beta primer mix. MiXCR was run by TCRdb on the 5' RACE reads, yielding one entry per CDR3 protein. The table includes 1.5 million to 1.8 million distinct CDR3 sequences, 35% to 45% detected once. The sample was blood. All receptors derive from a woman younger than 35 in good health.

This rearrangement joins TRBV3-1 to TRBJ1-1, with 9 nucleotides matching TRBD1. Trimming at V came to 1 base and at J to 0 bases, leaving 3 bases not matched to a gene. The CDR3 sequence is 16 residues long. Germline-derived CDR1 and CDR2 are LGHDT and YNNKEL (reference sequence). Here the CDR3 reads CASSQAGQGVNTEAFF. The CDR3 bases are TGTGCCAGCAGCCAAGCGGGACAGGGAGTGAACACTGAAGCTTTCTTT.

The chain has TRBV9 and TRBJ2-7; possibly TRBD1 for D (5 bases). The CDR3 runs to 17 residues. CDR1 and CDR2 (germline): SGDLS, YYNGEE. V lost 3 bases, J lost 0 bases, and 19 bases lay in between. This chain's CDR3 is CASSAGSGAMSSYEQYF. CDR3 sequence (DNA): TGTGCCAGCAGCGCAGGAAGTGGGGCCATGAGCTCCTACGAGCAGTACTTC.

In regard to this clonotype: The junction differs from germline at one of its ends, possibly a read error. The chain has TRBV12-3 or TRBV12-4 and TRBJ1-1; weak D call: TRBD1 (5 bases). The CDR3 length is 14 residues. The CDR3 nucleotides are TGTGCCAGCAGCCCCTTGGGGGGGAACGCTGAAGCTTTCTTT. Residues: CASSPLGGNAEAFF.

This clonotype was detected only a few times. The gene calls are TRBV20-1 and TRBJ1-5; no clear D gene. The germline V and J ends were trimmed by 7 bases and 4 bases, with 8 bases remaining between them. In germline, CDR1 is DFQATT, CDR2 SNEGSKA (reference sequence). The CDR3 sequence is 11 residues long. CDR3 loop: CSGPFNQPQHF. The CDR3 DNA reads as TGCAGTGGCCCATTTAATCAGCCCCAGCATTTT.

The chain recombines TRBV7-9 with TRBJ1-5; D is unclear. Per the germline V gene, CDR1 is SEHNR and CDR2 is FQNEAQ (reference sequence). The V end was cut by 1 base, the J end by 0 bases, with 16 bases between. The CDR3 loop spans 18 amino acids. CDR3 sequence reads: CASSLEVRPVNSNQPQHF. CDR3 sequence (DNA): TGTGCCAGCAGCTTAGAGGTCAGGCCTGTCAATAGCAATCAGCCCCAGCATTTT. Combining the CDR3 with reference TRBV7-9 and TRBJ1-5 gives the whole variable domain DTGVSQNPRHKITKRGQNVTFRCDPISEHNRLYWYRQTLGQGPEFLTYFQNEAQLEKSRLLSDRFSAERPKGSFSTLEIQRTEQGDSAMYLCASSLEVRPVNSNQPQHFGDGTRLSIL.

The CDR3 loop reads CASSELSAEPLYEQYF. The CDR3 DNA reads as TGTGCCAGCAGCGAACTCTCAGCTGAACCCCTCTACGAGCAGTACTTC. This chain links TRBV6-1 with TRBJ2-7; no reliable D call. The V gene lost 6 bases and the J gene lost 3 bases, with 21 bases spanning the gap. The germline gives CDR1 MNHNS, CDR2 SASEGT. The CDR3 extends over 16 amino acids.

This rearrangement joins TRBV27 to TRBJ1-6; 8 bases are a match to TRBD1. CDR1 MNHEY and CDR2 SMNVEV come from the germline V gene (reference sequence). The CDR3 consists of 16 residues. J was trimmed by 9 bases and V by 2 bases; bases with no gene match: 9. The CDR3 region is CASSLLKTGGISPLHF. In DNA form, the CDR3 reads TGTGCCAGCAGTTTACTTAAAACAGGGGGAATTTCACCCCTCCACTTT.

This chain joins TRBV20-1 and TRBJ2-3, with D possibly being TRBD2 (5 bases). The CDR3 covers 15 residues. V lost 6 bases and J 0 bases, leaving 16 bases between the germline ends. CDR1 and CDR2 from the germline V gene are DFQATT and SNEGSKA (reference sequence). CDR3 DNA: TGCAGTGCCACCGTGAGGGTTTCTAGCACAGATACGCAGTATTTT. It codes for CSATVRVSSTDTQYF.

The chain links TRBV27 to TRBJ1-2, with a tentative D call TRBD1 (5 bases). The CDR3 is made up of 14 amino acids. Germline CDR1 MNHEY, CDR2 SMNVEV (reference sequence). Between the trimmed V and J ends, which lost 4 bases and 7 bases, there was a span of 16 bases. The CDR3 coding sequence is TGTGCCAGCAGTTATTACGGGGGGGTGGCTGGCTACACCTTC. Translated: CASSYYGGVAGYTF.

The chain links TRBV4-1 to TRBJ2-1; D remains unclear. The CDR3 runs to 13 residues. Trimming stripped 1 base from V and 4 bases from J, with 5 bases between. CDR1 and CDR2 from the germline V gene are MGHRA and YSYEKL. CDR3 sequence reads: CASSQVKYNEQFF. The CDR3 bases are TGCGCCAGCAGCCAAGTCAAATACAATGAGCAGTTCTTC.